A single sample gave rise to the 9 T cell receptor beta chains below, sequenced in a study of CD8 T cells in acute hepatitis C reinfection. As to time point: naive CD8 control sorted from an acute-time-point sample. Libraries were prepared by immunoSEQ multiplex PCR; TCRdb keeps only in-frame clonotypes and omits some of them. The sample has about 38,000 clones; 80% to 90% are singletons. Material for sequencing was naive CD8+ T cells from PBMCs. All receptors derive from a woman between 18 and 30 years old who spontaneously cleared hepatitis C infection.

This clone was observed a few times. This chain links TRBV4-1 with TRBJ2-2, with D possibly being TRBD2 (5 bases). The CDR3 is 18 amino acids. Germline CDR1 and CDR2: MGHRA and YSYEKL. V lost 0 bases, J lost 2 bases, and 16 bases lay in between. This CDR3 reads CASSQDSSEGSNTGELFF. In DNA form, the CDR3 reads TGCGCCAGCAGCCAAGATAGTTCCGAGGGCAGCAACACCGGGGAGCTGTTTTTT.

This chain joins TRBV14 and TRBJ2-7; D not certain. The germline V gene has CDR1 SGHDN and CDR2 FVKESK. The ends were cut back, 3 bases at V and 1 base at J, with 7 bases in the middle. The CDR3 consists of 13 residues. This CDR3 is CASSHEASYEQYF. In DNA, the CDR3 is TGTGCCAGCAGCCATGAAGCATCCTACGAGCAGTACTTC.

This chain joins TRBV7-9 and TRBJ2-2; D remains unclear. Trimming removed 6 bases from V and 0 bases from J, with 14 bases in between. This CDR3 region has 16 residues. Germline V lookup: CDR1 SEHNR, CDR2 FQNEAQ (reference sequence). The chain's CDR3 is CASRNRAHANTGELFF. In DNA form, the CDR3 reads TGTGCCAGCAGAAATCGGGCTCACGCGAACACCGGGGAGCTGTTTTTT.

The CDR3 DNA reads as TGTGCCAGCAGTTACTTATCCGGGACTAGTGTCGAGCAGTACTTC. Its translation is CASSYLSGTSVEQYF. This chain links TRBV6-6 with TRBJ2-7; 8 nucleotides agree with TRBD2. Germline V gene data show CDR1 as MNHNY and CDR2 as SVGAGI (reference sequence). V shed 1 base and J 6 bases; nucleotides not matched to a gene: 8. There are 15 residues in the CDR3.

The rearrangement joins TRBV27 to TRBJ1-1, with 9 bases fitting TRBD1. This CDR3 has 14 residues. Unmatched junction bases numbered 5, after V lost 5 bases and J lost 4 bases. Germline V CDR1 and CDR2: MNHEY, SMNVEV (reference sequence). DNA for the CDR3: TGTGCCAGCAGTAAGACAGGGGGAGCCACTGAAGCTTTCTTT. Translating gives CASSKTGGATEAFF.

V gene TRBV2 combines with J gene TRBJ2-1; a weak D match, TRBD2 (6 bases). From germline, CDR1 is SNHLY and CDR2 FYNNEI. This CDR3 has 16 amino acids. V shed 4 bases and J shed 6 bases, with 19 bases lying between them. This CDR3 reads CASSALATGARNEQFF. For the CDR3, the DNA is TGTGCCAGCAGTGCGCTAGCGACGGGAGCTCGCAATGAGCAGTTCTTC.

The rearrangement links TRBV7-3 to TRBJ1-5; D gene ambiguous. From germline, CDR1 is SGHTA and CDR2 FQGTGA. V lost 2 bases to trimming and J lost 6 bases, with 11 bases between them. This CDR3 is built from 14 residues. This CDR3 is CASSLGGLSQPQHF. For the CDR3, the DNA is TGTGCCAGCAGCTTAGGCGGATTGAGTCAGCCCCAGCATTTT.

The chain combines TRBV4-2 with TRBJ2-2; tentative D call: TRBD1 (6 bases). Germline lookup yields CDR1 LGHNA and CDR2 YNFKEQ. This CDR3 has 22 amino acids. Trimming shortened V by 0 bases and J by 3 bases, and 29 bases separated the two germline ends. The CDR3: CASSQDLMLDYRSPGDTGELFF. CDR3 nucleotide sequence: TGTGCCAGCAGCCAAGATCTGATGCTTGACTACCGAAGCCCAGGGGACACCGGGGAGCTGTTTTTT.

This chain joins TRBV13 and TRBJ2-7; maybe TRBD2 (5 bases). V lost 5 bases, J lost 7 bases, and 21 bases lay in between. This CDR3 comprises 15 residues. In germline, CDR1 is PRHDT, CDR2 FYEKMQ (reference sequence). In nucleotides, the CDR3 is TGTGCCAGCAGCCCCCGGACTGGATCACCTTATGAGCAGTACTTC. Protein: CASSPRTGSPYEQYF.